These T cell receptor beta chains were read from a single sample in a study of cytomegalovirus exposure and HLA in healthy donors. Generated by immunoSEQ multiplex PCR, the TCRdb table keeps only in-frame clones and is missing some. The data show some 200,000 clones, almost 70% seen once. The sequencing sample was made of PBMCs. Receptors originate from a man in his forties in good health and CMV-seropositive. Both conserved end residues are trimmed from each CDR3.

TRBV19 | ASTLTVNTGELF
TRBV2 | ASSPYVNQPQH
TRBV9 | ASSVGDRSGAGELF
TRBV29-1 | SAEGTGGLYGYT
TRBV6-5 | ASSYGTEYGYT
TRBV5-1 | ASSLERGLHTGELF
TRBV5-6 | ASSFVTASYEQY
TRBV14 | ASSPSGTGSYEQY
TRBV10-3 | AISEDPSGGTIY
TRBV11-2 | ASTPQGTGIIQETQY
TRBV19 | ASSPEGVTGELF
TRBV5-1 | ASSEGVNNPEQY
TRBV6-5 | ASSLRQGWLNTEAF
TRBV5-1 | ASRRGGTGDYEQY
TRBV2 | ARGQARTEAF
TRBV5-8 | AGARDGYGYT
TRBV9 | ASSPHLGAGGDTQY
TRBV15 | ATSRNTGIRTDTQY
TRBV5-1 | ASGDDRSRSGANVLT
TRBV19 | ASSPGPYEQY
TRBV2 | ASRPTGAGELF
TRBV7-2 | ASSLPTYEQY
TRBV10-3 | AISDRDSPNEKLF
TRBV7-9 | ASTLNTEAF
TRBV19 | ASSAGTSGSYEQY
TRBV6-1 | ASSAEFRSGNTIY
TRBV27 | ASSELAGGYNEQF
TRBV5-1 | ASSLEGVSGNTIY
TRBV10-2 | ASRRPGQGTEAF
TRBV4-1 | ASSPYPGEAT
TRBV5-6 | ATSQGGTTYEQY
TRBV6-5 | ASSNSGVGDTEAF
TRBV18 | ASSPGGGLYEQY
TRBV7-2 | ASSLGGGSYEQY
TRBV7-2 | ASSFQENTEAF
TRBV7-9 | ASSLIGTGQSEAF
TRBV5-1 | ASSPTPEGTDTQY
TRBV6-1 | ASSVRVRASEQY
TRBV11-1 | ASSLAIGQGTADTQY
TRBV7-9 | ASAARPGGAIEQY